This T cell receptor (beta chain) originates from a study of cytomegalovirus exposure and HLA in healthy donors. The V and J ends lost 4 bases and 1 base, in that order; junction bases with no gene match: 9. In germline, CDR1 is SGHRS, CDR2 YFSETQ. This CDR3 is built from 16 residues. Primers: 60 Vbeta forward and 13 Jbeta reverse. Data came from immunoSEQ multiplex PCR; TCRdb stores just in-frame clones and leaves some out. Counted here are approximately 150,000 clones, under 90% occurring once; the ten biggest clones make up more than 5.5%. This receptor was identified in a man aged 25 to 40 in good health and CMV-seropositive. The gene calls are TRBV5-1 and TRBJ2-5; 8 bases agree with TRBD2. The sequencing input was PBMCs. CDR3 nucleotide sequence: TGCGCCAGCAGCCCGGGGGCGGGGGGCCCCCAAGAGACCCAGTACTTC. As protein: CASSPGAGGPQETQYF.